A single sample gave rise to the 17 T cell receptor beta chains below, sequenced in a study of T-cell memory formation after mild COVID-19. TCRdb re-analysed the 5' RACE reads in MiXCR, keeping a single row per CDR3 protein. The sample lists about 360,000 distinct CDR3 sequences; approximately 12% were seen once. Sequencing was performed on PBMCs or a T cell subset sorted from them (not recorded which). The receptors here all came from a man younger than 35 who had mild COVID-19 (a few samples of this study predate the infection). Cell type and time point are not known.

This clonotype turned up a few times. V gene TRBV7-9 combines with J gene TRBJ1-2; 9 positions match TRBD1. Germline CDR1 SEHNR, CDR2 FQNEAQ (reference sequence). Trimming removed 2 bases from V and 5 bases from J; junction bases left unmatched: 6. The CDR3 contains 15 residues. Here the CDR3 DNA reads TGTGCCAGCAGCTTAACAACCGGGACAGGGTATGGCTACACCTTC. Translated, it gives CASSLTTGTGYGYTF. The whole variable domain, remainder taken from reference TRBV7-9 and TRBJ1-2, is DTGVSQNPRHKITKRGQNVTFRCDPISEHNRLYWYRQTLGQGPEFLTYFQNEAQLEKSRLLSDRFSAERPKGSFSTLEIQRTEQGDSAMYLCASSLTTGTGYGYTFGSGTRLTVV.

This clonotype showed up many times. The rearrangement joins TRBV7-2 to TRBJ2-3; TRBD2 matches 13 bases. Germline loops: CDR1 SGHTA, CDR2 FQGNSA. V gave up 5 bases and J gave up 2 bases; unmatched junction bases: 4. There are 16 residues in the CDR3. Here the CDR3 reads CASSPGLAGVTDTQYF. The CDR3 DNA is TGTGCCAGCAGCCCAGGACTAGCGGGGGTCACAGATACGCAGTATTTT. Full variable domain (outside the CDR3, taken from reference TRBV7-2 and TRBJ2-3): GAGVSQSPSNKVTEKGKDVELRCDPISGHTALYWYRQSLGQGLEFLIYFQGNSAPDKSGLPSDRFSAERTGGSVSTLTIQRTQQEDSAVYLCASSPGLAGVTDTQYFGPGTRLTVL.

V is TRBV7-9 and J is TRBJ1-4, with no clear D. Germline V CDR1 and CDR2: SEHNR, FQNEAQ (reference sequence). V was clipped by 1 base and J by 6 bases, with 12 bases between them. The CDR3 is 15 residues long. The CDR3 coding sequence is TGTGCCAGCAGCTTAGTCAGTTCGAGCCATGAAAAACTGTTTTTT. Protein: CASSLVSSSHEKLFF.

The rearrangement joins TRBV19 to TRBJ2-1; 7 nucleotides match TRBD1. The germline V gene has CDR1 LNHDA and CDR2 SQIVND (reference sequence). The trim removed 5 bases at V and 8 bases at J, leaving 6 bases unmatched. This CDR3 has 13 amino acids. The DNA for the CDR3 is TGTGCCAGTAGTGTCGGCAGGGGGTATGAGCAGTTCTTC. The encoded protein is CASSVGRGYEQFF.

This clonotype was recorded a few times. This chain joins TRBV6-1 and TRBJ1-4; D is uncertain. The CDR3 totals 14 residues. Trimming left V 4 bases short and J 4 bases short, with 10 bases between. Germline V gene data show CDR1 as MNHNS and CDR2 as SASEGT. CDR3 in amino acids: CASSGTVFNEKLFF. As DNA, the CDR3 is TGTGCCAGCAGTGGGACGGTATTTAATGAAAAACTGTTTTTT.

A few counts support this clonotype. The chain is built from TRBV13 and TRBJ1-1; no firm D call. V gave up 7 bases and J gave up 6 bases, with 15 bases separating them. The CDR3 spans 13 residues. Germline V gives CDR1 PRHDT, CDR2 FYEKMQ (reference sequence). CDR3 DNA: TGTGCCAGCACCCCCCTGGGCATCCCTGAAGCTTTCTTT. Its protein is CASTPLGIPEAFF.

This chain joins TRBV10-3 and TRBJ2-2, with D hard to call. The germline CDR1 and CDR2 sequences are ENHRY and SYGVKD. Deletions cut 5 bases from V and 4 bases from J, with 2 bases between. The CDR3 covers 11 residues. This CDR3 reads CAISITGELFF. The CDR3 region has the DNA TGTGCCATCAGTATCACCGGGGAGCTGTTTTTT.

The table lists this clonotype with a few counts. V gene TRBV30 combines with J gene TRBJ2-3; 7 bases agree with TRBD2. Germline loops: CDR1 GTSNPN, CDR2 SVGIG (reference sequence). CDR3 length equals 14 residues. After removal of 0 bases from V and 1 base from J, the junction contained 1 base not matched to a gene. DNA of the CDR3: TGTGCCTGGAGTGTAAGCGGGGGCACAGATACGCAGTATTTT. Its translation is CAWSVSGGTDTQYF.

CDR3 amino acids: CASRSLGLPLYGYTF. The CDR3 DNA sequence: TGCGCCAGCAGGTCCTTGGGCTTGCCGCTCTATGGCTACACCTTC. J is TRBJ1-2 and V is TRBV4-1; D is unresolved. V lost 6 bases to trimming and J lost 4 bases, with 18 bases between them. This CDR3 has 15 residues. CDR1 MGHRA and CDR2 YSYEKL come from the germline V gene.

There are a few counts of this clonotype. V usage is TRBV4-3 and J usage is TRBJ2-1; TRBD2 aligns across 9 bases. The CDR3 is made up of 15 amino acids. V lost 3 bases to trimming and J lost 4 bases; unmatched junction nucleotides: 4. CDR1 LGHNA and CDR2 YSLEER come from the germline V gene. The CDR3 sequence is CASSQGTSRYNEQFF. DNA for the CDR3: TGCGCCAGCAGCCAGGGGACTAGCCGTTACAATGAGCAGTTCTTC.

V and J are TRBV6-2 or TRBV6-3 and TRBJ2-1, with TRBD2 identical over 8 bases. The CDR3 runs 15 residues. V dropped 5 bases and J dropped 9; count of bases not matched to a gene: 12. Germline lookup yields CDR1 MNHEY and CDR2 SVGEGT. CDR3 bases: TGTGCCAGCAGTCCCTATGGGAGCGGGGGAAGTGAGCAGTTCTTC. Translation gives CASSPYGSGGSEQFF.

This chain joins TRBV6-6 and TRBJ1-5; the D is unclear. The CDR3 is 16 residues long. Trimming removed 2 bases from V and 0 bases from J, with 11 bases in between. The germline gives CDR1 MNHNY, CDR2 SVGAGI (reference sequence). The CDR3 reads CASSYGREDSNQPQHF. CDR3 nucleotide sequence: TGTGCCAGCAGTTACGGCCGAGAAGATAGCAATCAGCCCCAGCATTTT.

This clonotype was picked up a small number of times. The V gene is TRBV12-3 or TRBV12-4, the J gene TRBJ1-1, with D uncertain. The CDR3 is 13 amino acids. V was pared by 7 bases and J by 11 bases, with 20 bases between. CDR3 residues: CASTPGPSVGAFF. The CDR3 DNA reads TGTGCCAGCACCCCTGGACCTTCCGTAGGGGCTTTCTTT.

V is TRBV11-2 and J is TRBJ1-2; possible D gene TRBD1, 5 bases. V lost 4 bases and J lost 7, with 13 bases in between. Looked up from germline, CDR1 is SGHAT and CDR2 is FQNNGV. This CDR3 spans 13 amino acids. The CDR3: CASSSSRDSGYTF. The CDR3 DNA is TGTGCCAGCAGCTCGTCTCGGGACTCTGGCTACACCTTC.

This clonotype was found many times. The V call is TRBV9, the J call TRBJ2-1; TRBD2 matches at 7 bases. The length of the CDR3 is 15 residues. Germline loops: CDR1 SGDLS, CDR2 YYNGEE. The V gene end was trimmed by 3 bases and the J gene end by 4 bases; junction bases not matched to a gene: 7. The DNA of the CDR3 is TGTGCCAGCAGCGCCGGACTAGAGCTGTACAATGAGCAGTTCTTC. Translated, it gives CASSAGLELYNEQFF.

V usage is TRBV4-1 and J usage is TRBJ2-5; the D gene is possibly TRBD1 (7 bases). There are 15 residues in the CDR3. V was pared by 4 bases and J by 3 bases, with 15 bases between. In germline, CDR1 is MGHRA, CDR2 YSYEKL. The CDR3 region is CASSPQEGQKETQYF. The CDR3 nucleotides are TGCGCCAGCAGCCCTCAGGAGGGACAGAAAGAGACCCAGTACTTC.

The chain couples TRBV6-5 to TRBJ1-1; D is unresolved. Germline V gives CDR1 MNHEY, CDR2 SVGAGI. This CDR3 is 15 amino acids long. Trimming took off 1 base at V and 2 bases at J, with 11 bases between the two ends. The CDR3 here is CASSYFGEYNTEAFF. The CDR3 DNA sequence: TGTGCCAGCAGTTACTTCGGGGAGTATAACACTGAAGCTTTCTTT.